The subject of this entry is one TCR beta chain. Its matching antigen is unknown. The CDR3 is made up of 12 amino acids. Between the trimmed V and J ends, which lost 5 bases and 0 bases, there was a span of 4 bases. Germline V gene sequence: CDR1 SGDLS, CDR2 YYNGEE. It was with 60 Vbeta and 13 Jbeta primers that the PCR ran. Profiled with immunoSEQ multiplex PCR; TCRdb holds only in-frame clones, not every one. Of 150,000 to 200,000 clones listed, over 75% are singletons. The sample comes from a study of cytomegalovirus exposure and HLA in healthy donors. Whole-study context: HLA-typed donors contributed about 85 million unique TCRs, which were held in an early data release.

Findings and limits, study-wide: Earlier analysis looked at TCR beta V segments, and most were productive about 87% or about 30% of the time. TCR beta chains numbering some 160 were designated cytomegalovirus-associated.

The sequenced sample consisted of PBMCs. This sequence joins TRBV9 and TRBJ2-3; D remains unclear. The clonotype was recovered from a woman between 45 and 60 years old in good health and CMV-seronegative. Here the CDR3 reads CASSMSTDTQYF. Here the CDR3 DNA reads TGTGCCAGCAGTATGAGCACAGATACGCAGTATTTT.